The sequence of this T cell receptor (beta chain) was determined in a study of cytomegalovirus exposure and HLA in healthy donors. Regarding this clone: The antigen remains undetermined.

The PCR was carried out with 60 Vbeta primers and 13 Jbeta primers. The method was immunoSEQ multiplex PCR; TCRdb's version includes in-frame clones alone and lacks a portion of them. The sample contains roughly 220,000 clones, more than 65% of which appear only once. The study, taken as a whole, reports: Later, an analysis showed that TCR beta chains associated with HLA were more clonally expanded than others that were equally common. The number of N-insertions in an Asian-associated ancestry cluster was reportedly below the roughly 620-donor mean in a later analysis. V- and J-gene trimming in TCR beta was tied to a missense DCLRE1C variant by an analysis performed later. Beyond CMV serostatus, there was no information to go on about immune exposure.

The CDR3 has 14 amino acids. CDR1 is MGHDK and CDR2 is SYGVNS in the germline V gene. Trimming removed 1 base from V and 1 base from J, with 6 bases in between. The clonotype originates from a middle-aged man in good health and CMV-seronegative. The rearrangement joins TRBV25-1 to TRBJ2-3; D gene unclear. Sequencing input: PBMCs. The CDR3: CASSEFRGTDTQYF. CDR3 coding DNA: TGTGCCAGCAGTGAATTCCGGGGCACAGATACGCAGTATTTT.